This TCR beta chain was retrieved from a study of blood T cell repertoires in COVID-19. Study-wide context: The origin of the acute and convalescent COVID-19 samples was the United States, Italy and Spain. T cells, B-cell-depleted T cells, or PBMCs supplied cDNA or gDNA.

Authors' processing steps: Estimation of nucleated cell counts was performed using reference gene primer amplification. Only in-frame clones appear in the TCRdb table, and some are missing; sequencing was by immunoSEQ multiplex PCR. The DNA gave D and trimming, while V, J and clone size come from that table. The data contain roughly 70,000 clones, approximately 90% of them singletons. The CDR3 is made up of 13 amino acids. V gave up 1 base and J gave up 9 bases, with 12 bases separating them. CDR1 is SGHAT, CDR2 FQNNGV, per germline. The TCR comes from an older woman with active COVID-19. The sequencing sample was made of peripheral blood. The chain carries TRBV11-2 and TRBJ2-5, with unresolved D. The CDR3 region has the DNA TGTGCCAGCAGCTTAGCCGGGTCACGGGCCCAGTACTTC. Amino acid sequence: CASSLAGSRAQYF.